A selection of T cell receptor beta chains follows, all from one sample in a study of T cells in localized non-small cell lung cancer. The repertoire was sequenced with immunoSEQ multiplex PCR; TCRdb's copy has only in-frame clones and lacks some. Among a few thousand clones listed, 37% were seen once. The input for sequencing was normal lung tissue next to the tumor, taken before any cancer treatment. These receptors originate from a male donor aged 60 or over with stage I lung adenocarcinoma. CDR3s include the opening cysteine and the closing phenylalanine or tryptophan. The D gene is left open where the match is weak. Only part of the rows carry a size: once, few, many, or a class if the clone is expanded.

j_call clone_size v_call d_call cdr3_aa cdr3_nt
TRBJ1-5 once TRBV19 TRBD1 CASRGGTRQGPQPQHF TGTGCCAGTAGAGGGGGGACGCGACAGGGCCCTCAGCCCCAGCATTTT
TRBJ2-2 medium-sized TRBV6-8 TRBD2 CASDSGGNTGELFF TGTGCCAGCGACTCGGGGGGGAACACCGGGGAGCTGTTTTTT
TRBJ2-7 medium-sized TRBV11-3 TRBD1 CASSLLAGTGGSEQYF TGTGCCAGCAGCTTATTGGCCGGGACAGGGGGCTCCGAGCAGTACTTC
TRBJ2-2 large TRBV19 TRBD1 CASGQALTGELFF TGTGCCAGTGGACAGGCCCTCACCGGGGAGCTGTTTTTT
TRBJ2-3 NA TRBV4-1 TRBD2 CASSQELADTQYF TGCGCCAGCAGCCAAGAACTAGCGGATACGCAGTATTTT
TRBJ2-5 few TRBV30 NA CAWSVYRTQYF TGTGCCTGGAGTGTATACAGGACCCAGTACTTC
TRBJ1-1 hyperexpanded TRBV28 NA CASKRTDGIPEAFF TGTGCCAGCAAACGGACGGACGGGATTCCTGAAGCTTTCTTT
TRBJ2-3 NA TRBV11-3 NA CASSHQARRADTQYF TGTGCCAGCAGTCATCAGGCTAGGAGGGCTGATACGCAGTATTTT
TRBJ2-7 few TRBV7-5 NA CASSRIRSAAGSYEQYF TGTGCCAGCAGCCGGATACGGTCGGCAGCGGGCTCCTACGAGCAGTACTTC
TRBJ2-1 NA TRBV7-6 TRBD1 CASSHTSDRGTRNEQFF TGTGCCAGCAGCCATACGTCGGACAGGGGGACTCGGAATGAGCAGTTCTTC
TRBJ2-1 NA TRBV29-1 NA CSVVSYGSSSEQFF TGCAGCGTTGTATCGTACGGGAGTAGCTCTGAGCAGTTCTTC
TRBJ2-4 NA TRBV30 NA CAWSLSMGPKNIQYF TGTGCCTGGAGTCTGTCGATGGGACCTAAAAACATTCAGTACTTC
TRBJ2-7 medium-sized TRBV11-3 TRBD1 CASSAGQGNYEQYF TGTGCCAGCAGCGCCGGACAGGGAAACTACGAGCAGTACTTC
TRBJ1-6 NA TRBV28 TRBD1 CASSPTGGASPLHF TGTGCCAGCAGTCCTACAGGGGGCGCGTCACCCCTCCACTTT
TRBJ1-2 few TRBV6-7 NA CASSDNYGYTF TGTGCCAGCAGTGACAACTATGGCTACACCTTC
TRBJ2-7 NA TRBV6-1 NA CASSEANYEQYF TGTGCCAGCAGTGAAGCTAACTACGAGCAGTACTTC
TRBJ2-1 medium-sized TRBV9 TRBD1 CASSDQGVNEQFF TGTGCCAGCAGTGATCAGGGGGTGAATGAGCAGTTCTTC
TRBJ2-5 NA TRBV6-1 TRBD2 CASSEGGGGTQYF TGTGCCAGCAGTGAAGGGGGGGGTGGGACCCAGTACTTC
TRBJ2-7 NA TRBV28 NA CASRGPSLYEQYF TGTGCCAGCAGGGGACCCTCTTTGTACGAGCAGTACTTC
TRBJ2-5 NA TRBV19 NA CASSWQGGETQYF TGTGCCAGTAGTTGGCAGGGAGGAGAGACCCAGTACTTC
TRBJ1-1 few TRBV5-1 TRBD1 CASSYQGQGAVGTEAFF TGCGCCAGCAGCTACCAGGGACAGGGGGCGGTAGGCACTGAAGCTTTCTTT
TRBJ2-1 NA TRBV28 NA CASSPSLAGSNEQFF TGTGCCAGCAGTCCCAGTTTAGCTGGGAGTAATGAGCAGTTCTTC
TRBJ1-6 NA TRBV30 NA CAWSGVNGYNSPLHF TGTGCCTGGAGTGGGGTAAACGGGTATAATTCACCCCTCCACTTT
TRBJ2-2 NA TRBV19 TRBD2 CASCGTTDTGELFF TGTGCCTCTTGCGGGACTACTGACACCGGGGAGCTGTTTTTT
TRBJ2-3 NA TRBV6-8 NA CASSYKGQGRGDTQYF TGTGCCAGCAGTTACAAGGGCCAGGGAAGGGGAGATACGCAGTATTTT
TRBJ2-1 NA TRBV30 TRBD2 CAWSLGTSGRGNEQFF TGTGCCTGGAGTCTTGGGACTAGCGGGAGAGGCAATGAGCAGTTCTTC
TRBJ2-1 medium-sized TRBV28 NA CATHAEVSYNEQFF TGTGCCACCCACGCGGAGGTCTCCTACAATGAGCAGTTCTTC
TRBJ1-2 few TRBV6-8 TRBD1 CASATGTGYGYTF TGTGCCAGCGCGACCGGGACAGGGTATGGCTACACCTTC
TRBJ2-3 few TRBV9 TRBD1 CASSSQDRKKDTQYF TGTGCCAGCAGCTCTCAGGACAGGAAGAAGGATACGCAGTATTTT
TRBJ2-3 few TRBV7-7 TRBD2 CASSSPGLAGDLFSTDTQYF TGTGCCAGCAGCTCACCCGGACTAGCGGGAGATCTGTTTAGCACAGATACGCAGTATTTT
TRBJ1-1 few TRBV6-8 NA CASSYGRPNTEAFF TGTGCCAGCAGTTACGGGCGGCCGAACACTGAAGCTTTCTTT
TRBJ2-4 NA TRBV29-1 NA CSAGEVLAKNIQYF TGCAGCGCCGGGGAGGTTCTAGCCAAAAACATTCAGTACTTC
TRBJ1-2 few TRBV28 NA CASTQLLGANYGYTF TGTGCCAGCACACAACTCCTGGGGGCTAACTATGGCTACACCTTC
TRBJ2-6 NA TRBV11-3 NA CASSANSGANVLTF TGTGCCAGCAGCGCAAATTCTGGGGCCAACGTCCTGACTTTC
TRBJ2-3 NA TRBV9 TRBD2 CASSPGTLSGGTTDTQYF TGTGCCAGCAGCCCAGGTACTTTGAGCGGGGGGACAACAGATACGCAGTATTTT
TRBJ1-2 NA TRBV29-1 NA CSVGGPEGGYTF TGCAGCGTTGGAGGGCCGGAAGGTGGCTACACCTTC
TRBJ2-5 few TRBV11-3 TRBD1 CASSRTGGGRETQYF TGTGCCAGCAGCCGGACAGGGGGCGGGCGGGAGACCCAGTACTTC
TRBJ1-4 few TRBV9 NA CASSVEGMFGEKLFF TGTGCCAGCAGCGTAGAGGGTATGTTTGGTGAAAAACTGTTTTTT
TRBJ1-3 NA TRBV28 NA CASNSFSLTSGNTIYF TGTGCCAGCAACTCCTTTTCCCTAACCTCTGGAAACACCATATATTTT
TRBJ2-7 medium-sized TRBV30 TRBD1 CAWGGTGPPREQYF TGTGCCTGGGGAGGGACAGGACCTCCTAGGGAGCAGTACTTC
TRBJ1-5 hyperexpanded TRBV6-7 NA CASSYTEGGRVQPQHF TGTGCCAGCAGTTACACCGAGGGGGGGCGAGTCCAGCCCCAGCATTTT